Below are 10 T cell receptor beta chains sequenced from a single sample in a study of shared clonotypes between healthy human individuals (dated by TCRdb to the early 2020s). The library came from the immunoSEQ multiplex PCR assay. The clones in this table, taken by TCRdb from immuneACCESS, are in-frame only. Not every clone is retained; where verified, under half of the shortfall comes from an unresolved V gene, and the cause of the rest is unknown. The sample includes millions of clones, with over 85% observed a single time. The ten biggest clones cover roughly 0.36% of the sample. Input material: naive CD4+ T cells from PBMCs. The intended sense of this specimen's cell subset or site label: CD45RA+ positively selected. The source is a man between 18 and 29 years old in good health. Some clones in this sample may be carry-over from other donors' samples.

The chain links TRBV25-1 to TRBJ1-4; D gene unclear. CDR3 size: 12 residues. Germline CDR1 is MGHDK and CDR2 is SYGVNS. The ends were cut back, 2 bases at V and 7 bases at J, with 5 bases in the middle. The CDR3 loop reads CASSEAGEKLFF. DNA for the CDR3: TGTGCCAGCAGTGAAGCTGGTGAAAAACTGTTTTTT.

CDR3 sequence reads: CASSPRAGLVGETQYF. The CDR3 DNA reads as TGTGCCAGCAGTCCTCGTGCGGGACTAGTGGGGGAGACCCAGTACTTC. The rearrangement links TRBV27 to TRBJ2-5; 8 bases align to TRBD2. This CDR3 comprises 16 residues. V shed 5 bases and J 5 bases; nucleotides not matched to a gene: 13. Germline V CDR1 and CDR2: MNHEY, SMNVEV (reference sequence).

This rearrangement joins TRBV5-1 to TRBJ2-5; the match to TRBD2 covers 9 bases. Trimming cost V 3 bases and J 4 bases; bases outside gene matches: 7. Germline lookup yields CDR1 SGHRS and CDR2 YFSETQ. The CDR3 has 15 amino acids. The chain's CDR3 is CASSSSGIGGETQYF. DNA of the CDR3: TGCGCCAGCAGCTCTAGCGGGATCGGGGGAGAGACCCAGTACTTC.

As for this clone: This sample also contains other DNA sequences that code for the same CDR3. The J gene is TRBJ2-7, the V gene TRBV7-9; no firm D call. Germline lookup yields CDR1 SEHNR and CDR2 FQNEAQ (reference sequence). This CDR3 region has 11 residues. With 5 bases removed from V and 4 bases from J, the gap between germline ends came to 6 bases. The CDR3 nucleotides are TGTGCCAGCAGCCGCACTTACGAGCAGTACTTC. This sequence encodes CASSRTYEQYF.

V and J are TRBV23-1 and TRBJ1-1; TRBD1 is a possible D gene (5 bases). TRBV23-1 is treated as an ORF (open reading frame) with a function not yet certain. Trimming pared 10 bases from V and 8 bases from J, leaving 11 bases between. CDR3 length equals 10 residues. CDR3 residues: CATIWGEAFF. The CDR3 coding sequence is TGCGCCACGATATGGGGGGAAGCTTTCTTT.

This clone was picked up one time. The sample has other DNA sequences that encode this CDR3 too. The gene calls are TRBV4-2 and TRBJ2-3; D not certain. V was pared by 0 bases and J by 2 bases, with 9 bases between. Looked up from germline, CDR1 is LGHNA and CDR2 is YNFKEQ. CDR3 length: 15 amino acids. CDR3 protein: CASSQEAAPTDTQYF. The CDR3 DNA is TGTGCCAGCAGCCAAGAAGCCGCACCCACAGATACGCAGTATTTT.

The sample holds a few counts of this clone. CDR3 in DNA: TGTGCCAGCTCACCGGGAGGGAGTGGCTCCTCGGGCGGCGAGCAGTACTTC. Translation: CASSPGGSGSSGGEQYF. This chain joins TRBV18 and TRBJ2-7, with 7 bases identical to TRBD2. The CDR3 consists of 17 residues. With 3 bases clipped from V and 6 bases from J, the junction kept 17 bases outside the gene matches. Germline V gene data show CDR1 as KGHSH and CDR2 as LQKENI.

This clone was detected only once. The V gene is TRBV7-8, the J gene TRBJ2-2; D is uncertain. Germline V gene data show CDR1 as SGHVS and CDR2 as FQNEAQ. The CDR3 has 13 residues. Deletions cut 5 bases from V and 6 bases from J, with 10 bases between. This CDR3 reads CASSRTRSGELFF. CDR3 coding DNA: TGTGCCAGCAGCCGTACAAGGTCCGGGGAGCTGTTTTTT.

This clone was counted once. J is TRBJ1-2 and V is TRBV27, with no clear D. Germline V gene data show CDR1 as MNHEY and CDR2 as SMNVEV (reference sequence). V lost 5 bases and J lost 4, with 14 bases in between. The CDR3 has 14 residues. The CDR3 is CASSPYALGYGYTF. The CDR3 nucleotides read TGTGCCAGCAGTCCCTACGCGCTGGGCTATGGCTACACCTTC.

V usage is TRBV6-5 and J usage is TRBJ2-7, with 7 bases identical to TRBD2. The CDR3 has 12 residues. Per germline, CDR1 MNHEY and CDR2 SVGAGI. V trimming: 7 bases; J trimming: 7 bases; junction bases outside the gene matches: 7. CDR3 loop: CASTERGDEQYF. CDR3 DNA sequence: TGTGCCAGCACCGAACGGGGGGATGAGCAGTACTTC.